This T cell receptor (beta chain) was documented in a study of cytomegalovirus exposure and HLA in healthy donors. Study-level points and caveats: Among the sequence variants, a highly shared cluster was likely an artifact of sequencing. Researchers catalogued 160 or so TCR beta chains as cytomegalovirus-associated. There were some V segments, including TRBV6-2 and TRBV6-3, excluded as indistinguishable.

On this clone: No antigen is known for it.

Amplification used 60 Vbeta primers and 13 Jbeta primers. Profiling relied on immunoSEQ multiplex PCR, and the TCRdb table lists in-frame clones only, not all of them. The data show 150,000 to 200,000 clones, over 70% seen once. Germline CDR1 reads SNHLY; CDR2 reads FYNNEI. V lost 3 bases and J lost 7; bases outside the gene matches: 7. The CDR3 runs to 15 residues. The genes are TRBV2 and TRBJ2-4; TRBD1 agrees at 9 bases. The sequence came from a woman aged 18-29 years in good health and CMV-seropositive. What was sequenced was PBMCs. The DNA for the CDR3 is TGTGCCAGCAGTGATTTGTTTGGGACAGGGAACATTCAGTACTTC. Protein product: CASSDLFGTGNIQYF. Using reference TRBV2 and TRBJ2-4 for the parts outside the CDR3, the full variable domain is EPEVTQTPSHQVTQMGQEVILRCVPISNHLYFYWYRQILGQKVEFLVSFYNNEISEKSEIFDDQFSVERPDGSNFTLKIRSTKLEDSAMYFCASSDLFGTGNIQYFGAGTRLSVL.